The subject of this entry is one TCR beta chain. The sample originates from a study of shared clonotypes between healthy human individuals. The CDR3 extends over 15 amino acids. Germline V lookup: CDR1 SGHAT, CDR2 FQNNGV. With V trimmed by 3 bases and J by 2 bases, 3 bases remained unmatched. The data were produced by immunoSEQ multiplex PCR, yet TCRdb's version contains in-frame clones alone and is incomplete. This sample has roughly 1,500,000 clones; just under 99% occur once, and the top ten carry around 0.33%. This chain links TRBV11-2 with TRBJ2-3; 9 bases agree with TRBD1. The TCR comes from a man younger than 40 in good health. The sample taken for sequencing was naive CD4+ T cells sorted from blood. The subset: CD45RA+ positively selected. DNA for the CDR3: TGTGCCAGCAGCTTCACAGGGGGCAACACAGATACGCAGTATTTT. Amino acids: CASSFTGGNTDTQYF.